The present T cell receptor beta chain was sequenced within a study of blood T cell repertoires in COVID-19. Trimming stripped 4 bases from V and 0 bases from J, with 13 bases between. The CDR3 consists of 16 residues. Germline CDR1 and CDR2: LNHDA and SQIVND (reference sequence). Source study methods: Amplification of reference gene primers provided the estimated nucleated cell counts. Data came from immunoSEQ multiplex PCR; TCRdb stores just in-frame clones and leaves some out. V, J and clone size reflect that table, while D and trimming were determined from the DNA. The profile shows roughly 180,000 clones, roughly 84% of them singletons. Among Cohort 3 donors, those recovered had two negative PCRs, clearance, or symptom resolution. This clone is judged medium-sized.

The material sequenced was PBMCs or T cells enriched from blood (not recorded which). This chain joins TRBV19 and TRBJ2-1; D gene unclear. The sequence was obtained from a man aged 60 to 75 who had recovered from COVID-19. CDR3 loop: CASSRNGGSSYNEQFF. CDR3 nucleotide sequence: TGTGCCAGTAGTAGAAATGGCGGCAGCTCCTACAATGAGCAGTTCTTC.